A selection of T cell receptor beta chains follows, all from one sample in a study of T cell responses to AZD1222 COVID-19 vaccine. The assay was immunoSEQ multiplex PCR, and TCRdb's table has in-frame clones only and misses some. The sample yields 150,000 to 180,000 clones, around 89% seen once. The material was peripheral blood, obtained on day 0 of AZD1222 vaccination. Receptors originate from an adult in good health. CDR3s include the opening cysteine and the closing phenylalanine or tryptophan. Fields, in order: D gene, V gene, clone size, J gene, CDR3 DNA, CDR3 protein. D genes are given only for firm matches. Clone size, where shown, is once, few, many, or a class for clones that have expanded.

D: NA; V: TRBV6-5; size: NA; J: TRBJ1-6; DNA: TGTGCCAGCAGTTACGGCCGTGCTGGGGGCTCACCCCTCCACTTT; CDR3: CASSYGRAGGSPLHF
D: NA; V: TRBV12-3/TRBV12-4; size: few; J: TRBJ1-5; DNA: TGTGCCAGCACCTACCTAGCAAATCAGCCCCAGCATTTT; CDR3: CASTYLANQPQHF
D: NA; V: TRBV20-1; size: NA; J: TRBJ1-1; DNA: TGCAGTGGTTCAGTTGGCACTGAAGCTTTCTTT; CDR3: CSGSVGTEAFF
D: NA; V: TRBV5-1; size: NA; J: TRBJ2-1; DNA: TGCGCCAGCAGCTTGGGAGACATCGGGAATGAGCAGTTCTTC; CDR3: CASSLGDIGNEQFF
D: NA; V: TRBV2; size: few; J: TRBJ2-7; DNA: TGTGCCAGCAAATTAGGGGAAGTCGGCTACGAGCAGTACTTC; CDR3: CASKLGEVGYEQYF
D: NA; V: TRBV19; size: NA; J: TRBJ1-2; DNA: TGTGCCAGTAGTATGCAATCGGGGGGCTACACCTTC; CDR3: CASSMQSGGYTF
D: TRBD2; V: TRBV3-1/TRBV3-2; size: NA; J: TRBJ2-7; DNA: TGTGCCAGCAGCCAAGATTTGGAGCGGGGGAGAAAGCAGTACTTC; CDR3: CASSQDLERGRKQYF
D: NA; V: TRBV7-2; size: NA; J: TRBJ2-7; DNA: TGTGCCAGCAGCTTGGCAGGGACGGTATCCTACGAGCAGTACTTC; CDR3: CASSLAGTVSYEQYF
D: TRBD1; V: TRBV4-1; size: NA; J: TRBJ2-7; DNA: TGCGCCAGCAGCCAACGACAGGGGGCCTACGAGCAGTACTTC; CDR3: CASSQRQGAYEQYF
D: NA; V: TRBV5-6; size: once; J: TRBJ1-2; DNA: TGTGCCAGCAGCTTGGTCCAAACCTTCTATGGCTACACCTTC; CDR3: CASSLVQTFYGYTF
D: NA; V: TRBV29-1; size: few; J: TRBJ1-1; DNA: TGCAGCGGTGGCGCAGGCGAAGCTTTCTTT; CDR3: CSGGAGEAFF
D: TRBD2; V: TRBV6-2/TRBV6-3; size: NA; J: TRBJ2-5; DNA: TGTGCCAGCAGTTACTGGCGGGAGGAGACCCAGTACTTC; CDR3: CASSYWREETQYF
D: TRBD1; V: TRBV3-1/TRBV3-2; size: NA; J: TRBJ2-6; DNA: TGTGCCAGCAGCTTCTTGACAGGGGAACGCTCTGGGGCCAACGTCCTGACTTTC; CDR3: CASSFLTGERSGANVLTF
D: NA; V: TRBV4-1; size: NA; J: TRBJ2-3; DNA: TGCGCCAGCAGCCAAGTTACTCCTACAGATACGCAGTATTTT; CDR3: CASSQVTPTDTQYF
D: TRBD1; V: TRBV11-2; size: few; J: TRBJ1-3; DNA: TGTGCCAGCAGCCCCCAGACGACAGGGTTTGGAAACACCATATATTTT; CDR3: CASSPQTTGFGNTIYF
D: TRBD1; V: TRBV10-3; size: few; J: TRBJ1-1; DNA: TGTGCCATCAGTGGGGGAGGGGGCCTGAACACTGAAGCTTTCTTT; CDR3: CAISGGGGLNTEAFF
D: NA; V: TRBV4-3; size: NA; J: TRBJ2-1; DNA: TGCGCCAGCAGCCAAGGCAGTCCCTACAATGAGCAGTTCTTC; CDR3: CASSQGSPYNEQFF
D: NA; V: TRBV2; size: once; J: TRBJ2-7; DNA: TGTGCCAGCAGTGAAGCGCAGGTTTGGGGCGAGCAGTACTTC; CDR3: CASSEAQVWGEQYF
D: NA; V: TRBV4-1; size: once; J: TRBJ2-2; DNA: TGCGCCAGCAGCCAAGATCGAGCACAGTCGGCGAACACCGGGGAGCTGTTTTTT; CDR3: CASSQDRAQSANTGELFF
D: NA; V: TRBV19; size: NA; J: TRBJ1-3; DNA: TGTGCCAGTTCAATTACAGGGTCCCGAAACACCATATATTTT; CDR3: CASSITGSRNTIYF
D: NA; V: TRBV19; size: few; J: TRBJ2-7; DNA: TGTGCCAGTAGTGAAACGTGGCAGCCGACCTACGAGCAGTACTTC; CDR3: CASSETWQPTYEQYF
D: TRBD1; V: TRBV19; size: NA; J: TRBJ1-6; DNA: TGTGCCAGTAGGGGGGACAGGAACTATAATTCACCCCTCCACTTT; CDR3: CASRGDRNYNSPLHF
D: NA; V: TRBV7-2; size: NA; J: TRBJ1-2; DNA: TGTGCCAGCAGCCCCACTGGCCCCGTTATTGCCTACACCTTC; CDR3: CASSPTGPVIAYTF
D: NA; V: TRBV9; size: NA; J: TRBJ1-3; DNA: TGTGCCAGCAGCGCATCGACGGGACTGTCCTCTGGAAACACCATATATTTT; CDR3: CASSASTGLSSGNTIYF
D: TRBD1; V: TRBV10-3; size: few; J: TRBJ1-2; DNA: TGTGCCATCAGGGGGACCCAGGGGGACTATGGCTACACCTTC; CDR3: CAIRGTQGDYGYTF
D: NA; V: TRBV7-2; size: NA; J: TRBJ1-6; DNA: TGTGCCAGCAGCATTCAGGTTACAGATTCACCCCTCCACTTT; CDR3: CASSIQVTDSPLHF